Listed below are T cell receptor beta chains from one sample, sequenced in a study of CD8+CD57+ T cells in acquired aplastic anemia. TCRdb re-called the reads with MiXCR, one entry per CDR3 protein. The data show more than 150,000 distinct CDR3 sequences, less than 55% seen once. Sample: sorted CD4+, CD8+, or CD8+CD57+ T cells (not recorded which) from PBMCs. Receptor source: a human donor in good health. Each CDR3 is given with its conserved first and last residue. Fields, in order: J gene, clone size, V gene, D gene, CDR3 protein, CDR3 DNA. The D gene is left open where the match is weak. Expanded clones are given a class, and other clones once, few, many or no size at all.

>TRBJ2-7|-|TRBV9|-
CASSVGSEVYEQYF
TGTGCCAGCAGCGTAGGGTCGGAGGTCTACGAGCAGTACTTC
>TRBJ2-2|many|TRBV7-9|-
CASSLGRGTAGELFF
TGTGCCAGCAGCTTAGGCAGGGGAACTGCCGGGGAGCTGTTTTTT
>TRBJ2-4|many|TRBV10-2|-
CASGLDKNIQYF
TGCGCCAGCGGCTTAGACAAAAACATTCAGTACTTC
>TRBJ2-1|many|TRBV12-3/TRBV12-4|TRBD2
CASTPGGRQFF
TGTGCCAGCACCCCCGGGGGGAGGCAGTTCTTC
>TRBJ1-2|-|TRBV7-9|-
CASVTDLNYGYTF
TGTGCCAGCGTAACAGACTTAAACTATGGCTACACCTTC
>TRBJ2-2|many|TRBV9|-
CASSVGGTNTGELFF
TGTGCCAGCAGCGTAGGTGGAACGAACACCGGGGAGCTGTTTTTT
>TRBJ2-3|-|TRBV24-1|TRBD2
CATSVSGGLDTQYF
TGTGCCACCAGTGTTAGCGGGGGTTTGGATACGCAGTATTTT
>TRBJ2-3|many|TRBV20-1|TRBD2
CSATGTIAGGADTQYF
TGCAGTGCTACGGGCACCATAGCGGGAGGGGCAGATACGCAGTATTTT
>TRBJ1-1|once|TRBV2|TRBD1
CASSAGTANTEAFF
TGTGCCAGCAGCGCCGGGACAGCGAACACTGAAGCTTTCTTT
>TRBJ2-5|many|TRBV6-1|-
CASSRSLDNQETQYF
TGTGCCAGCAGTAGGTCGTTGGATAACCAAGAGACCCAGTACTTC
>TRBJ2-6|once|TRBV20-1|TRBD2
CSARASGRGTGANVLTF
TGCAGTGCTAGGGCTAGCGGGAGAGGCACCGGGGCCAACGTCCTGACTTTC
>TRBJ2-3|-|TRBV20-1|TRBD2
CSAPSVAGRSDTQYF
TGCAGTGCTCCCAGCGTAGCGGGGAGGTCAGATACGCAGTATTTT
>TRBJ2-7|many|TRBV20-1|-
CSARDEKRASSYEQYF
TGCAGTGCTAGAGACGAAAAGCGGGCCTCCTCCTACGAGCAGTACTTC
>TRBJ2-7|-|TRBV5-5|-
CASSQGAGRNEQYF
TGTGCCAGCAGCCAAGGGGCAGGGCGGAACGAGCAGTACTTC
>TRBJ1-2|once|TRBV2|-
CASSAGLYGYTF
TGTGCCAGCAGTGCAGGGCTCTATGGCTACACCTTC
>TRBJ2-5|-|TRBV12-3/TRBV12-4|-
CASSYSASGGSPQYF
TGTGCCAGCAGTTACTCTGCGTCAGGCGGATCACCCCAGTACTTC
>TRBJ2-3|many|TRBV12-3/TRBV12-4|TRBD1
CASKHWTGPVGTQYF
TGTGCCAGCAAACATTGGACAGGGCCTGTGGGTACGCAGTATTTT
>TRBJ1-1|many|TRBV7-3|-
CASSSSHGDTEAFF
TGTGCCAGCAGCTCCTCGCACGGCGACACTGAAGCTTTCTTT
>TRBJ2-7|-|TRBV5-1|-
CASASGYEQYF
TGCGCCAGCGCCTCGGGGTACGAGCAGTACTTC
>TRBJ2-5|-|TRBV7-8|-
CASTLRTRGGETQYF
TGTGCCAGCACCCTCCGGACTAGAGGGGGAGAGACCCAGTACTTC
>TRBJ1-6|few|TRBV19|-
CASTAAIRGWSPLHF
TGTGCCAGTACCGCGGCAATCAGAGGTTGGTCACCCCTCCACTTT
>TRBJ1-4|-|TRBV19|TRBD1
CASSSDRGDEKLFF
TGTGCCAGTAGTAGTGACAGGGGGGATGAAAAACTGTTTTTT
>TRBJ2-1|-|TRBV24-1|TRBD1
CATSDRAGQGTDEQFF
TGTGCCACCAGTGACCGGGCCGGACAGGGGACCGATGAGCAGTTCTTC
>TRBJ1-5|few|TRBV30|TRBD1
CAWRWSGGGLQPQHF
TGTGCCTGGAGGTGGAGTGGAGGGGGCCTTCAGCCCCAGCATTTT
>TRBJ2-5|many|TRBV14|TRBD1
CASSQLLTGGRETQYF
TGTGCCAGCAGCCAACTCCTGACAGGGGGCAGGGAGACCCAGTACTTC
>TRBJ2-4|-|TRBV6-1|-
CASSPQGTGTKNIQYF
TGTGCCAGCAGCCCCCAGGGAACAGGGACGAAAAACATTCAGTACTTC
>TRBJ1-2|-|TRBV10-2|-
CASSEARGFGYTF
TGCGCCAGCAGTGAGGCTAGGGGATTTGGCTACACCTTC
>TRBJ2-3|many|TRBV5-4|-
CASSWLSTDTQYF
TGTGCCAGCAGCTGGCTCAGCACAGATACGCAGTATTTT
>TRBJ2-5|many|TRBV5-1|TRBD1
CASSSQQGLETQYF
TGCGCCAGCAGCTCCCAACAGGGGTTGGAGACCCAGTACTTC
>TRBJ2-7|many|TRBV7-2|TRBD2
CASSLAGTSYEQYF
TGTGCCAGCAGCTTAGCCGGGACTAGCTACGAGCAGTACTTC
>TRBJ2-7|few|TRBV28|TRBD2
CASSSPRATSGRLAYEQYF
TGTGCCAGCAGTTCCCCCCGTGCGACTAGCGGGAGACTGGCCTACGAGCAGTACTTC
>TRBJ2-5|-|TRBV7-3|-
CASSLGLDRPETQYF
TGTGCCAGCAGCTTAGGTCTAGACAGACCAGAGACCCAGTACTTC
>TRBJ2-7|many|TRBV9|TRBD2
CASSARTSGKDEQYF
TGTGCCAGCAGCGCTAGGACTAGCGGAAAAGACGAGCAGTACTTC
>TRBJ2-5|few|TRBV30|-
CASRPRDLLRETQYF
TGTGCCTCCCGCCCCCGGGACCTACTGAGAGAGACCCAGTACTTC
>TRBJ2-1|many|TRBV6-1|TRBD2
CASSQTSGRVYNEQFF
TGTGCCAGCAGCCAAACTAGCGGGAGGGTATACAATGAGCAGTTCTTC
>TRBJ1-1|-|TRBV18|TRBD1
CASSPGQGANTEAFF
TGTGCCAGCTCACCCGGACAGGGAGCAAACACTGAAGCTTTCTTT
>TRBJ1-6|once|TRBV20-1|-
CSAPLDRAYNSPLHF
TGCAGTGCTCCACTCGATAGGGCCTATAATTCACCCCTCCACTTT
>TRBJ1-4|many|TRBV12-3/TRBV12-4|TRBD1
CASRSRTGSEKLFF
TGTGCCAGCAGGAGCCGGACAGGGAGTGAAAAACTGTTTTTT
>TRBJ2-1|-|TRBV14|TRBD2
CASSPMTSGRWVGQFF
TGTGCCAGCAGCCCAATGACTAGCGGGAGGTGGGTTGGGCAGTTCTTC
>TRBJ1-1|-|TRBV6-5|-
CASSYLVRLRNTEAFF
TGTGCCAGCAGTTACTTGGTCAGGCTGCGGAACACTGAAGCTTTCTTT
>TRBJ2-5|-|TRBV20-1|TRBD2
CSAELAGGMKETQYF
TGCAGTGCAGAACTAGCGGGAGGGATGAAAGAGACCCAGTACTTC
>TRBJ2-5|-|TRBV7-9|-
CASTQLVGETQYF
TGTGCCAGCACCCAACTTGTCGGGGAGACCCAGTACTTC
>TRBJ1-1|many|TRBV7-9|TRBD1
CASSWTGMNTEAFF
TGTGCCAGCAGCTGGACAGGTATGAACACTGAAGCTTTCTTT
>TRBJ2-5|-|TRBV9|TRBD2
CASSPGLAGGETQYF
TGTGCCAGCAGCCCGGGACTAGCGGGAGGAGAGACCCAGTACTTC
>TRBJ1-1|-|TRBV6-1|-
CASSEGWLRPEAFF
TGTGCCAGCAGCGAGGGGTGGCTACGCCCTGAAGCTTTCTTT
>TRBJ2-2|-|TRBV24-1|TRBD2
CATSDFSGGDTGELFF
TGTGCCACCAGTGATTTCAGCGGGGGGGATACCGGGGAGCTGTTTTTT
>TRBJ2-2|-|TRBV24-1|-
CATSDRTGQRHGELFF
TGTGCCACCAGTGACCGTACGGGACAAAGGCACGGGGAGCTGTTTTTT
>TRBJ2-7|-|TRBV7-9|-
CASTSDSYEQYF
TGTGCCAGCACGTCTGACAGCTACGAGCAGTACTTC
>TRBJ2-3|-|TRBV2|TRBD2
CATATSGRADTQYF
TGTGCCACCGCGACTAGCGGGAGGGCAGATACGCAGTATTTT
>TRBJ1-1|many|TRBV24-1|-
CATRDGWATEAFF
TGTGCCACTAGAGATGGGTGGGCCACTGAAGCTTTCTTT
>TRBJ2-1|-|TRBV24-1|-
CATSDFEGNEQFF
TGTGCCACCAGTGATTTCGAGGGCAATGAGCAGTTCTTC
>TRBJ1-2|-|TRBV11-1|-
CASSLPVETVYYGYTF
TGTGCCAGCAGCCTTCCGGTGGAAACCGTATACTATGGCTACACCTTC
>TRBJ2-2|few|TRBV5-5|TRBD1
CASSAPDRGTGELFF
TGTGCCAGCAGCGCGCCGGACAGGGGGACCGGGGAGCTGTTTTTT